The clone carrying this TCR beta chain was observed at least ten times. Its antigen remains unknown. Regions amplified from RNA transcripts were the TCR beta CDR3 regions. An initial round of RT-PCR targeting the TCR CDR3 relied on the HTBI primer set. TCRdb used MiXCR to reprocess the multiplex PCR reads, holding one entry per CDR3 protein. This sample has approximately 600,000 distinct CDR3 sequences, with about 15% found just once. The germline CDR1 and CDR2 sequences are MNHEY and SMNVEV (reference sequence). The CDR3 covers 15 residues. V dropped 2 bases and J dropped 4 bases, with 9 bases sitting between them. The sample of blood was obtained at first hyperthyroidism diagnosis (before any ophthalmopathy symptoms). The data stem from a study of T cells in Graves' hyperthyroidism and ophthalmopathy. On the study more broadly: At initial diagnosis, before any treatment had begun, peripheral blood was obtained. General study findings and limits: Blood also contained most expanded thyroid clonotypes above 0.001. Before onset, ophthalmopathy was predicted by the model a median around 6 months earlier.

The TCR originated in a woman between 25 and 40 years old with Graves' hyperthyroidism that later progressed to Graves' ophthalmopathy. The rearrangement joins TRBV27 to TRBJ1-6; no clear D gene. Input material: blood. The CDR3 protein is CASSLRFGYNSPLHF. CDR3 nucleotide sequence: TGTGCCAGCAGTTTAAGGTTTGGTTATAATTCACCCCTCCACTTT.